This T cell receptor beta chain is drawn from a study of blood T cells in healthy people across ages (dated by TCRdb to between 2014 and 2016). Regarding the research as a whole: Template switching captured roughly one uniquely barcoded TCR beta cDNA molecule per two T cells in model experiments. The study measured age-related changes in TCR beta repertoire diversity using deep sequencing normalized with unique cDNA molecular identifiers. Four age groups were formed from the donors: young (average about 16 years), middle-aged (roughly 38), aged (roughly 58) and long-lived (more than 75). To avoid experimental bias, donors of different ages were randomly spread across the sequencing lanes. For two donors (one aged 18 to 30 and one aged 80 or older), the study analyzed two additional independent replicas of 1 million unique cDNA reads from the same blood draw. The investigation overall reported the following: A strong correlation was found between observed TCR beta diversity and the percentage of naive T cells measured by flow cytometry. Estimates of total diversity from one million sequenced T cells were regarded as lower bounds and underestimates. Because donor CMV infection status was unknown, age-related changes in expanded clonotypes were potentially confounded. Compared with the aged group, more naive CD4+ T cells, fewer expanded clones and increased TCR diversity were shown by the long-lived group, suggesting age selection. As age increased, observed TCR beta diversity per million T cells dropped in a roughly linear way, and a significant reduction was already evident by age about 40. Since profiling was done on bulk unsorted PBMCs, naive and antigen-experienced compartments could not be conclusively compared.

Turning to this clonotype: Its antigen remains unidentified. Nothing much larger sits one base from this clone, and base qualities are not available.

The donors were a few dozen Caucasian individuals from Russia, aged roughly 6 to 100 years, who were systemically healthy. Each donor gave ten milliliters of peripheral blood, drawn into EDTA-treated Vacutainer tubes. Ficoll-Paque density-gradient centrifugation was used to isolate PBMCs, with at least 6 million per sample. Total RNA was extracted from PBMCs with Trizol reagent, with at least 5 micrograms obtained per sample. For every donor, an aliquot of PBMCs went through flow cytometry to measure the percentages of naive CD45RAhigh/CD27high T cells. Library creation used 5' RACE. The sample was run on an Illumina HiSeq 2500. A second PCR of about 7 to 12 cycles was run with a J-beta primer mix and a sample-barcoded 5' primer. A template-switch 5' adaptor carrying 12 random nucleotides introduced a unique molecular identifier onto each TCR beta cDNA molecule. Each sample yielded at least 3 million CDR3-containing paired-end reads. First-strand cDNA was synthesized from all RNA with the Mint cDNA synthesis kit, primed by a TRBC-specific oligonucleotide. All cDNA was treated with uracil-DNA glycosylase and then went through a first 18-cycle PCR with the universal primers M1SS and BC2_uni_R. The source study handled its data this way. For normalization, 1 million high-quality reads were randomly selected from each sample, with every read carrying a distinct molecular identifier. Instead of being binned into consensus sequences, reads with shared molecular identifiers were discarded. MiTCR, set to a Q25 quality threshold and the strictest error-elimination algorithm, was used for CDR3 identification, clonotype clustering and error correction. A nonparametric unseen species model with Euler transformation was used to estimate lower-bound total TCR beta diversity. TCRdb reran the public reads through fastp at Q25 and MiXCR, keeping productive beta chains. Rows merge per CDR3 protein into single entries with the most common DNA and genes. The V and J calls shown here were made by TCRdb, not taken from the authors' results. The sample profile shows about a million distinct CDR3 sequences; about 51% of them were found once. About a fifth of the sample comes from the top ten.

The sample consisted of blood. The sequence derives from an older woman in good health.

This receptor carries the CDR3 CSAREIVASIGTQYF. The nucleotides read TGCAGTGCTAGAGAGATCGTGGCTAGTATTGGGACCCAGTACTTC. The rearrangement joined TRBV20-1 to TRBJ2-5; the D gene cannot be named for sure. V is clipped by 0 bases and J by 7 bases, and the sequence between their germline boundaries is 18 bases long. CDR1 DFQATT and CDR2 SNEGSKA were looked up in the germline V gene (reference sequence). The CDR3 goes from the cysteine to the phenylalanine over 15 residues. The CDR3 DNA has 45 bases and is translated from base 1.